Here is one TCR beta chain with its context. The antigen remains undetermined. This record comes from a study of synovial regulatory T cells in juvenile arthritis. Findings and caveats of the study: TCR diversity was lower in inflammation-associated blood Treg cells than in other blood Treg cells.

The approximately 11 donors had active juvenile idiopathic arthritis, with 3 polyarticular and 8 oligoarticular cases. Patients had median age roughly 11 years, range roughly 2.2-25. Sequencing was performed with immunoSEQ multiplex PCR; in TCRdb, only in-frame clones are kept and a portion is missing. This sample's table has about 10,000 clones. This CDR3 is built from 14 residues. Only the protein is on record. The germline V gene has CDR1 SGHNT and CDR2 YYREEE (reference sequence). The rearrangement joins TRBV5-4 to TRBJ1-4; the TCRdb call, TRBD1, lacks DNA for checking. The specimen sequenced was Treg cells from blood. The subset here: remaining (HLA-DR-negative) circulating blood Treg cells. This sequence originates from a donor aged 2-29 years with juvenile idiopathic arthritis. The CDR3 sequence: CASSLGLANEKLFF.